The rows below give T cell receptor beta chains drawn from one sample of a study of blood T cell repertoires in COVID-19. Sequencing used immunoSEQ multiplex PCR; TCRdb keeps in-frame clones, though not all of them. In the table there are some 250,000 clones, about four fifths of which are singletons. The sequenced material came from peripheral blood. The receptors stem from a young woman with acute or convalescent COVID-19. Both conserved end residues are part of each CDR3. A D gene is named only where the DNA matches it firmly. Size tells how often a clone was seen (once, few, many) or the class of an expanded clone, and some rows leave it out.

v_call	d_call	j_call	clone_size	cdr3_aa	cdr3_nt
TRBV6-2/TRBV6-3	TRBD2	TRBJ2-7	-	CASSYSLASGSYEQYF	TGTGCCAGCAGTTACTCTCTGGCTAGCGGCTCCTACGAGCAGTACTTC
TRBV6-2/TRBV6-3	TRBD2	TRBJ2-1	-	CASSHGLGAQPEQFF	TGTGCCAGCAGTCATGGACTAGGGGCCCAACCTGAGCAGTTCTTC
TRBV4-3	TRBD1	TRBJ2-7	-	CASSVGTAEGQYF	TGCGCCAGCAGCGTCGGGACAGCCGAGGGGCAGTACTTC
TRBV4-1	TRBD2	TRBJ2-1	few	CASSQGLALEQFF	TGCGCCAGCAGCCAAGGACTAGCTTTGGAGCAGTTCTTC
TRBV2	-	TRBJ2-3	-	CASSGQTSTDTQYF	TGTGCCAGCAGTGGTCAGACTAGCACAGATACGCAGTATTTT
TRBV2	-	TRBJ2-5	-	CASTELEVSQYF	TGTGCCAGCACGGAGCTCGAAGTGTCCCAGTACTTC
TRBV2	-	TRBJ2-2	-	CASSSPTGSTGELFF	TGTGCCAGCAGTTCCCCCACAGGTAGCACCGGGGAGCTGTTTTTT
TRBV7-9	-	TRBJ1-1	many	CASSTENTEAFF	TGTGCCAGCTCCACAGAGAACACTGAAGCTTTCTTT
TRBV3-1/TRBV3-2	TRBD1	TRBJ1-2	-	CASSQETGDGYTF	TGTGCCAGCAGCCAAGAGACAGGGGATGGCTACACCTTC
TRBV18	-	TRBJ1-4	-	CASSAGLGKGALFF	TGTGCCAGCTCAGCGGGACTCGGGAAGGGTGCACTGTTTTTT
TRBV3-1/TRBV3-2	TRBD2	TRBJ2-1	-	CASSPPGLANHSYNEQFF	TGTGCCAGCAGCCCACCGGGACTAGCGAATCACTCCTACAATGAGCAGTTCTTC
TRBV7-8	TRBD1	TRBJ1-2	once	CASTRDRQNYGYTF	TGTGCCAGCACCCGGGACAGACAAAACTATGGCTACACCTTC
TRBV5-1	-	TRBJ2-3	-	CASSLGSSGLTDTQYF	TGCGCCAGCAGCTTGGGGTCCAGCGGGCTCACAGATACGCAGTATTTT
TRBV15	TRBD1	TRBJ1-5	-	CATSRPRTGGNSNQPQHF	TGTGCCACCAGCAGGCCCCGGACAGGGGGCAATAGCAATCAGCCCCAGCATTTT
TRBV10-1	TRBD2	TRBJ2-1	-	CASSGGLAGYNEQFF	TGCGCCAGCAGTGGGGGACTAGCGGGGTACAATGAGCAGTTCTTC
TRBV7-2	TRBD1	TRBJ2-7	-	CASSPGTGNSHEQYF	TGTGCCAGCAGCCCCGGGACAGGGAATTCCCACGAGCAGTACTTC
TRBV19	TRBD1	TRBJ1-2	-	CASSNPPRDSYGYTF	TGTGCCAGTAGTAATCCCCCCCGGGACAGCTATGGCTACACCTTC
TRBV2	-	TRBJ2-3	once	CASSNRGGGTDTQYF	TGTGCCAGCAGTAACAGGGGGGGTGGCACAGATACGCAGTATTTT
TRBV9	-	TRBJ1-2	-	CASSAVESLYGYTF	TGTGCCAGCAGCGCGGTTGAGTCCCTTTATGGCTACACCTTC
TRBV5-1	-	TRBJ2-1	-	CASSLVVSATYNEQFF	TGCGCCAGCAGCTTGGTTGTTAGCGCTACCTACAATGAGCAGTTCTTC
TRBV5-1	-	TRBJ2-1	-	CASSLETGEQFF	TGCGCCAGCAGCTTGGAAACAGGAGAGCAGTTCTTC
TRBV6-5	TRBD1	TRBJ2-1	few	CASSQQGTEQFF	TGTGCCAGCAGTCAACAGGGGACCGAGCAGTTCTTC
TRBV7-2	-	TRBJ2-1	-	CASSLRGSGRNEQFF	TGTGCCAGCAGCTTAAGGGGGAGCGGTCGGAATGAGCAGTTCTTC
TRBV7-2	-	TRBJ1-1	few	CASSLAGTEAFF	TGTGCCAGCAGCTTGGCGGGGACTGAAGCTTTCTTT
TRBV6-2/TRBV6-3	-	TRBJ1-1	-	CASSSGGTREAFF	TGTGCCAGCAGTTCGGGCGGGACCCGTGAAGCTTTCTTT
TRBV7-2	TRBD1	TRBJ2-3	-	CASSKRQGGNTDTQYF	TGTGCCAGCAGCAAAAGACAGGGGGGGAACACAGATACGCAGTATTTT
TRBV19	TRBD1	TRBJ2-7	-	CASRPTGGEVYEQYF	TGTGCCAGTAGGCCTACAGGGGGCGAAGTCTACGAGCAGTACTTC
TRBV27	TRBD1	TRBJ2-1	-	CASSKRRATGPDNEQFF	TGTGCCAGCAGTAAGAGGCGTGCGACAGGGCCCGACAATGAGCAGTTCTTC
TRBV20-1	-	TRBJ1-1	-	CSASMNTEAFF	TGCAGTGCTTCCATGAACACTGAAGCTTTCTTT
TRBV6-2/TRBV6-3	-	TRBJ2-7	once	CASSQTVTYEQYF	TGTGCCAGCAGCCAGACAGTAACCTACGAGCAGTACTTC
TRBV9	-	TRBJ2-1	-	CASSVAGTPRDQFF	TGTGCCAGCAGCGTAGCGGGGACACCGAGAGATCAGTTCTTC